The entry below describes one T cell receptor (beta chain). This record comes from a study of CD8 T cells in Susac syndrome. Germline CDR1 is LNHNV and CDR2 is YYDKDF (reference sequence). V lost 3 bases and J 0 bases, leaving 17 bases between the germline ends. This CDR3 comprises 17 residues. Random-hexamer reverse transcription was applied to about 0.45 to 1 ug RNA. MiXCR, run by TCRdb on the immunoSEQ multiplex PCR reads, gives a single entry per CDR3 protein. The sample carries about 120,000 distinct CDR3 sequences, around 96% recorded once. This sequence joins TRBV15 and TRBJ1-1, with a possible D match to TRBD1 (5 bases). This clonotype originated in a human donor with Susac syndrome. Specimen: CD4+ T cells from PBMCs. The CDR3 protein is CATSRAGTNPLNTEAFF. CDR3 nucleotides: TGTGCCACCAGCAGGGCCGGGACCAACCCTTTGAACACTGAAGCTTTCTTT.